The 9 T cell receptor beta chains below were found in one sample sequenced in a study of T cell responses to AZD1222 COVID-19 vaccine. Libraries were prepared by immunoSEQ multiplex PCR; TCRdb keeps only in-frame clonotypes and omits some of them. The sample has tens of thousands of clones, 88% seen once. The input for sequencing was peripheral blood, taken 28 days after the second dose of the MenACWY control vaccine. The receptors originated from an adult who received the MenACWY meningococcal vaccine as a control.

The rearrangement joins TRBV5-5 to TRBJ1-4; D is perhaps TRBD1 (5 bases). Trimming cost V 4 bases and J 2 bases, with 9 bases left between them. CDR1 SGHKS and CDR2 YYEKEE come from the germline V gene (reference sequence). CDR3 length equals 14 residues. This CDR3 reads CASSPRDTNEKLFF. The CDR3 nucleotides read TGTGCCAGCAGCCCGAGGGACACTAATGAAAAACTGTTTTTT.

The CDR3 protein is CASSFEPLEADTQYF. CDR3 in DNA: TGCGCCAGCAGCTTTGAGCCCTTAGAGGCAGATACGCAGTATTTT. V and J are TRBV5-1 and TRBJ2-3; D ambiguous. This CDR3 has 15 residues. Germline-derived CDR1 and CDR2 are SGHRS and YFSETQ. Between the trimmed V and J ends, which lost 2 bases and 4 bases, there was a span of 14 bases.

The chain joins TRBV28 to TRBJ1-6, with 7 bases identical to TRBD1. Germline values: CDR1 MDHEN, CDR2 SYDVKM. The CDR3 is 15 residues long. After removal of 2 bases from V and 7 bases from J, the junction contained 5 bases not matched to a gene. CDR3 DNA: TGTGCCAGCAGTTTACACGGGACAGCCAATTCACCCCTCCACTTT. Translating gives CASSLHGTANSPLHF.

This chain joins TRBV4-1 and TRBJ2-7; D call uncertain. From germline, CDR1 is MGHRA and CDR2 YSYEKL. The V and J ends lost 4 bases and 5 bases respectively, with 15 bases between them. This CDR3 comprises 14 residues. CDR3 bases: TGCGCCAGCAGCCCCGCAGGAATCCTCCACGAGCAGTACTTC. Translated, it gives CASSPAGILHEQYF.

The rearrangement links TRBV5-1 to TRBJ2-2; 10 bases are a match to TRBD2. This CDR3 is 15 amino acids long. V lost 2 bases, J lost 7 bases, and 5 bases stayed unmatched. Germline CDR1 SGHRS, CDR2 YFSETQ. Here the CDR3 reads CASSLLAGNHGELFF. DNA of the CDR3: TGCGCCAGCAGCTTACTAGCGGGAAATCACGGGGAGCTGTTTTTT.

The rearrangement links TRBV7-3 to TRBJ2-7; perhaps TRBD1 as D (5 bases). Germline V CDR1 and CDR2: SGHTA, FQGTGA. The ends were cut back, 5 bases at V and 2 bases at J, with 16 bases in the middle. This CDR3 has 15 amino acids. The DNA of the CDR3 is TGTGCCAGCAGCACCCGACCTACAGGTACCTACGAGCAGTACTTC. Protein: CASSTRPTGTYEQYF.

The V call is TRBV7-9, the J call TRBJ2-7; 7 bases match TRBD2. CDR3 length: 18 amino acids. The V gene's germline CDR1 is SEHNR and CDR2 FQNEAQ (reference sequence). The ends lost 4 bases at V and 3 bases at J; junction bases unmatched: 18. The CDR3: CASSSRGSGVAGGYEQYF. The CDR3 DNA sequence: TGTGCCAGCAGCTCCCGGGGGTCCGGGGTAGCGGGTGGCTACGAGCAGTACTTC.

This rearrangement joins TRBV7-3 to TRBJ2-3, with TRBD2 matching over 12 bases. Germline values: CDR1 SGHTA, CDR2 FQGTGA. The CDR3 runs 17 residues. Trimming took 5 bases from V and 6 from J; bases not matched to a gene: 12. The CDR3 region is CASSPFAGTSGLDTQYF. The CDR3 DNA is TGTGCCAGCAGCCCGTTTGCCGGGACTAGCGGGTTGGATACGCAGTATTTT.

The rearrangement links TRBV7-9 to TRBJ2-3; weak D call: TRBD1 (6 bases). Trimming pared 5 bases from V and 1 base from J, leaving 16 bases between. CDR1 SEHNR and CDR2 FQNEAQ come from the germline V gene (reference sequence). This CDR3 region has 16 residues. The CDR3 protein is CASSLGQGLGTDTQYF. Here the CDR3 DNA reads TGTGCCAGCAGCCTAGGGCAGGGGTTGGGCACAGATACGCAGTATTTT.